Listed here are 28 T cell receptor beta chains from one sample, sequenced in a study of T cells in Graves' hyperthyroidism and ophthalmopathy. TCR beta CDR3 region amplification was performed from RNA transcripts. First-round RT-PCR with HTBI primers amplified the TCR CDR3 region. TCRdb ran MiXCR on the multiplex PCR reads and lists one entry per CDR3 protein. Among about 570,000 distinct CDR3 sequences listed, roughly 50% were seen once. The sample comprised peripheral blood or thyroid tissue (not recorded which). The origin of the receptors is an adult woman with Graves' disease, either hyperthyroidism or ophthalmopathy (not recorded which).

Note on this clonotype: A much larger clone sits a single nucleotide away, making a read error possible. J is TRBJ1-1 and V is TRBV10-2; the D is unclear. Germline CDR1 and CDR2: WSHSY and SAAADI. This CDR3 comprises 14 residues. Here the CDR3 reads CASSHPPVGSEAIF. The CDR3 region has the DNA TGCGCCAGCAGCCACCCCCCCGTGGGGAGTGAAGCTATCTTT.

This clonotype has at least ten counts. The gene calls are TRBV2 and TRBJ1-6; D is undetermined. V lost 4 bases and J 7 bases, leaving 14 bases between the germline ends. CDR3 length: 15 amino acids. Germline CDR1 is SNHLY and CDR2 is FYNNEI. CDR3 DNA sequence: TGTGCCAGCAGTGGGAGGGAACGGAGAAATTCACCCCTCCACTTT. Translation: CASSGRERRNSPLHF.

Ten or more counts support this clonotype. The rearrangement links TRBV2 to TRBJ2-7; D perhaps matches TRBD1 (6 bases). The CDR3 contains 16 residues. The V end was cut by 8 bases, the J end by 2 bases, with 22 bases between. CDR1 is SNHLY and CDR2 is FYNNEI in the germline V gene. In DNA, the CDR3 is TGTGCCAGCCTCAGGGGTCGGACACCGGACCCCTACGAGCAGTACTTC. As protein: CASLRGRTPDPYEQYF. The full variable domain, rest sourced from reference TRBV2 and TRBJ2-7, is EPEVTQTPSHQVTQMGQEVILRCVPISNHLYFYWYRQILGQKVEFLVSFYNNEISEKSEIFDDQFSVERPDGSNFTLKIRSTKLEDSAMYFCASLRGRTPDPYEQYFGPGTRLTVT.

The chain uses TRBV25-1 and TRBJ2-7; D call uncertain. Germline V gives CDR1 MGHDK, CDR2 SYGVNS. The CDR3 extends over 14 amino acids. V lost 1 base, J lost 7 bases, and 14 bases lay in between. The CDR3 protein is CASSESPGVREQYF. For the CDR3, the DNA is TGTGCCAGCAGTGAATCCCCGGGTGTTCGGGAGCAGTACTTC.

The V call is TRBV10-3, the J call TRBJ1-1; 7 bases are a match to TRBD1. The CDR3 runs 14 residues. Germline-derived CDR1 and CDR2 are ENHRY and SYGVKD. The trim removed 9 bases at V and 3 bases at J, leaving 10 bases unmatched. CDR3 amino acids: CAIANRGVDTEAFF. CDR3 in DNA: TGTGCCATTGCCAACAGGGGAGTGGACACTGAAGCTTTCTTT.

The CDR3 sequence: CASSEGETLAGGPGTGELFF. The DNA for the CDR3 is TGTGCCAGCAGTGAAGGGGAGACTCTAGCGGGAGGGCCGGGAACCGGGGAGCTGTTTTTT. The V and J genes are TRBV2 and TRBJ2-2, with 12 positions matching TRBD2. V lost 1 base and J lost 5; bases outside the gene matches: 14. Per the germline V gene, CDR1 is SNHLY and CDR2 is FYNNEI. The CDR3 covers 20 residues.

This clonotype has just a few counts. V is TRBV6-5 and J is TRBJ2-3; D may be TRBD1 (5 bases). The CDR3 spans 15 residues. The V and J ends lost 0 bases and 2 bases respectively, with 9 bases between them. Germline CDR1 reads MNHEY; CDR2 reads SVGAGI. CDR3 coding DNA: TGTGCCAGCAGTTACTCCCCGGACAACACAGATACGCAGTATTTT. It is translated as CASSYSPDNTDTQYF.

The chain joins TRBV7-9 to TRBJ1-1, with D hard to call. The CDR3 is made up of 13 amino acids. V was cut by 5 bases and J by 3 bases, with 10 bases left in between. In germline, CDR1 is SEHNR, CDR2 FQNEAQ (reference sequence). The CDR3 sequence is CASSGRWDTEAFF. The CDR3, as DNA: TGTGCCAGCAGCGGCCGGTGGGACACTGAAGCTTTCTTT.

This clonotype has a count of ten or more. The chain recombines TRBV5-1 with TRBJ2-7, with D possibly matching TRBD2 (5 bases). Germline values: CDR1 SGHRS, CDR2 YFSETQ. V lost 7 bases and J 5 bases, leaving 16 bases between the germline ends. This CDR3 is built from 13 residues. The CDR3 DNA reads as TGCGCCAGCTCTCCGGAGGTCCGTCACGAGCAGTACTTC. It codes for CASSPEVRHEQYF.

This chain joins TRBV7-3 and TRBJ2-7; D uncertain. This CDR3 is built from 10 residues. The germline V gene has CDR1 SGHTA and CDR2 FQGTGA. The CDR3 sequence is CASHTYEQYF. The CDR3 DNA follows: TGTGCTAGTCACACCTACGAGCAGTACTTC.

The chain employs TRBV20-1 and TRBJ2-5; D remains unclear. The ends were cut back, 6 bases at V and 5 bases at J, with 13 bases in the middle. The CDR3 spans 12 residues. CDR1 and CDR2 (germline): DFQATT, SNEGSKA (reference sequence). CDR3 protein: CSAPRTWETQYF. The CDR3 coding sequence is TGCAGTGCCCCTCGGACGTGGGAGACCCAGTACTTC.

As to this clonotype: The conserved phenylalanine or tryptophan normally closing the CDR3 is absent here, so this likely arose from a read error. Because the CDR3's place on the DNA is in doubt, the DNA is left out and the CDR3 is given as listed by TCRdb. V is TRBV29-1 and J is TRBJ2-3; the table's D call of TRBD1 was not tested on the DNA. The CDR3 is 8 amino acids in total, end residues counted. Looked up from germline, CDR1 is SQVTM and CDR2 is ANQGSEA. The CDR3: CSARGRGI.

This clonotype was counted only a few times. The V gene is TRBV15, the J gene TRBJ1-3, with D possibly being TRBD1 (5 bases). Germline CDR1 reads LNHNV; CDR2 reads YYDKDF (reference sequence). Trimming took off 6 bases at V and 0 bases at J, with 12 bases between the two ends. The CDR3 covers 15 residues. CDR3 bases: TGTGCCACCAGTCGGGACCCAAACTCTGGAAACACCATATATTTT. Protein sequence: CATSRDPNSGNTIYF.

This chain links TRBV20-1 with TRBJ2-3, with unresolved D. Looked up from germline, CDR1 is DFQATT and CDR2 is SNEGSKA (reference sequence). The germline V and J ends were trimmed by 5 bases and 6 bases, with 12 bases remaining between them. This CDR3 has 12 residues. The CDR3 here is CSAGPAWDTQYF. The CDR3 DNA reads TGCAGTGCTGGACCGGCGTGGGATACGCAGTATTTT.

The CDR3 protein is CASKLDRGTDTQYF. The CDR3 nucleotides read TGTGCCAGCAAACTTGACAGGGGCACAGATACGCAGTATTTT. The chain uses TRBV2 and TRBJ2-3, with 7 positions matching TRBD1. This CDR3 spans 14 amino acids. Trimming cost V 7 bases and J 1 base; bases outside gene matches: 5. The germline CDR1 and CDR2 sequences are SNHLY and FYNNEI.

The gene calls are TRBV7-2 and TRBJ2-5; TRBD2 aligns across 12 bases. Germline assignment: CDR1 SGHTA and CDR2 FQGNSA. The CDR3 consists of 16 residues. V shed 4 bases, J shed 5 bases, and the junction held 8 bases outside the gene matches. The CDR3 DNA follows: TGTGCCAGCAGCTCCTATCTAGCGGGGGGGCGGGAGACCCAGTACTTC. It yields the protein CASSSYLAGGRETQYF.

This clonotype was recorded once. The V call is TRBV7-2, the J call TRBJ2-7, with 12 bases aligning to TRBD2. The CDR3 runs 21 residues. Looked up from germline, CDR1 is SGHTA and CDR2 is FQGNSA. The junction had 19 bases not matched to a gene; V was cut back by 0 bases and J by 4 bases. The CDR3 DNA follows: TGTGCCAGCAGCTTAGCTCGATCGGCTAGCGGGAGGGCCAGGCTGTTTTACGAGCAGTACTTC. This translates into CASSLARSASGRARLFYEQYF. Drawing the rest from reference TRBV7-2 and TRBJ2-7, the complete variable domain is GAGVSQSPSNKVTEKGKDVELRCDPISGHTALYWYRQSLGQGLEFLIYFQGNSAPDKSGLPSDRFSAERTGGSVSTLTIQRTQQEDSAVYLCASSLARSASGRARLFYEQYFGPGTRLTVT.

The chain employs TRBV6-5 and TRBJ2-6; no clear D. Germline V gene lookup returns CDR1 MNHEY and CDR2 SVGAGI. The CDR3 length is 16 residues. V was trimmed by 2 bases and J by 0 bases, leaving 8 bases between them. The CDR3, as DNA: TGTGCCAGCAGTTACGATATAGGCTCTGGGGCCAACGTCCTGACTTTC. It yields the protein CASSYDIGSGANVLTF.

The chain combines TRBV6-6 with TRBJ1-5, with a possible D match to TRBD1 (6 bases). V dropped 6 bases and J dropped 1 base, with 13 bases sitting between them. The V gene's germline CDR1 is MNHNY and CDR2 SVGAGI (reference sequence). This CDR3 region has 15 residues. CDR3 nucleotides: TGTGCCAGCAGGTTGGGGGGCCAGAGCAATCAGCCCCAGCATTTT. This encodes CASRLGGQSNQPQHF.

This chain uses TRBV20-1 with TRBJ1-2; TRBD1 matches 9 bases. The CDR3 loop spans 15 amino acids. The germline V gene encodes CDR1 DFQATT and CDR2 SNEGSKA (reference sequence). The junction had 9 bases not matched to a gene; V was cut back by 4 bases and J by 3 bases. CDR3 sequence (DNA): TGCAGTGCTAAGCTGGGACAGGGTGGTGACTATGGCTACACCTTC. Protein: CSAKLGQGGDYGYTF.

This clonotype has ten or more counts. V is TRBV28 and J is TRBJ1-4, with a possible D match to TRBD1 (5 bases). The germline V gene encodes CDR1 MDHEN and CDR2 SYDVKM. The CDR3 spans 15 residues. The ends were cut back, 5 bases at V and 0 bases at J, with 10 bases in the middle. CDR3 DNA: TGTGCCAGCAGTCCTGGGGCAGCAACTAATGAAAAACTGTTTTTT. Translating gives CASSPGAATNEKLFF.

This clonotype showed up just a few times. DNA of the CDR3: TGTGCCAGCAGCTACGGGGGGGATACGCAGTATTTT. Translation: CASSYGGDTQYF. The chain employs TRBV7-8 and TRBJ2-3; 7 bases align to TRBD2. CDR3 length: 12 amino acids. The V gene end was trimmed by 4 bases and the J gene end by 6 bases; junction bases not matched to a gene: 1. The germline CDR1 and CDR2 sequences are SGHVS and FQNEAQ.

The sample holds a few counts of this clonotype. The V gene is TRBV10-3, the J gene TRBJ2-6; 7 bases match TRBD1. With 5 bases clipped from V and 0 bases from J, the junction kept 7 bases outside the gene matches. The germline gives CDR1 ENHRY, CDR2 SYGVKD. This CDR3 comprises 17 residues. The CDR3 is CAISPGTEDSGANVLTF. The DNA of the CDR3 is TGTGCCATCAGTCCCGGGACAGAGGACTCTGGGGCCAACGTCCTGACTTTC.

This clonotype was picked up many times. CDR3 DNA: TGCGCCTCACGGAGGGGAATGAGCACTGAAGCTTTCTTT. Translated: CASRRGMSTEAFF. The V call is TRBV4-1, the J call TRBJ1-1; maybe TRBD1 (5 bases). CDR1 is MGHRA and CDR2 is YSYEKL in the germline V gene. This CDR3 is 13 amino acids long. Trimming shortened V by 11 bases and J by 4 bases, and 17 bases separated the two germline ends.

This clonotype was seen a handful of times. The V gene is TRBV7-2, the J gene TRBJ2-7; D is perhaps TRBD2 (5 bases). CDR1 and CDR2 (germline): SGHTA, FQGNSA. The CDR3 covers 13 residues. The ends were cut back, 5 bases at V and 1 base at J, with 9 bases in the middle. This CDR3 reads CASSKDWSYEQYF. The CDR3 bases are TGTGCCAGCAGCAAGGACTGGTCCTACGAGCAGTACTTC.

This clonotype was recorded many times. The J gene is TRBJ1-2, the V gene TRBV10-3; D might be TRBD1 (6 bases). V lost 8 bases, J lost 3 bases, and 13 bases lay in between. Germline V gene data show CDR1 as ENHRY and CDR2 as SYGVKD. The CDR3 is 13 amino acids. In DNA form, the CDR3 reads TGTGCCATCCGGCAGGGGAACGACTATGGCTACACCTTC. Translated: CAIRQGNDYGYTF.

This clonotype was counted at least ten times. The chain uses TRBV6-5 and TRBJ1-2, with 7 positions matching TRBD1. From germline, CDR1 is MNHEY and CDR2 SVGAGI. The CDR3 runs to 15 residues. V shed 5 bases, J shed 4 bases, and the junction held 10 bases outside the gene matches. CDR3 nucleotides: TGTGCCAGCAGTGTGGAGGGGGCGTCATTCTATGGCTACACCTTC. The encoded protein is CASSVEGASFYGYTF.

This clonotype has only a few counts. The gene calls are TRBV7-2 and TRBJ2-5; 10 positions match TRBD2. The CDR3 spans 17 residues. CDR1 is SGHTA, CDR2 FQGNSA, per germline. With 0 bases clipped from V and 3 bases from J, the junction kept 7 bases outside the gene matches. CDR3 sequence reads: CASSLAASGGTKETQYF. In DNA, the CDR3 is TGTGCCAGCAGCTTAGCGGCTAGCGGGGGTACGAAAGAGACCCAGTACTTC.